This TCR beta chain was profiled in a study of cytomegalovirus exposure and HLA in healthy donors. Regarding the study as a whole: A later look showed TCR association rates differing by HLA locus, highest for DRB1 and lowest for HLA-C. A later analysis linked a missense DCLRE1C variant to TCR beta V- and J-gene trimming. Later findings reportedly placed an Asian-associated ancestry cluster below the 666-donor mean for N-insertions.

The primer mix had 60 Vbeta and 13 Jbeta primers. Produced via immunoSEQ multiplex PCR; TCRdb's table is partial and in-frame only. The sample has around 140,000 clones. The CDR3 is made up of 19 amino acids. Trimming took off 0 bases at V and 0 bases at J, with 19 bases between the two ends. Looked up from germline, CDR1 is SGDLS and CDR2 is YYNGEE. As concerns this clone: Its antigen is unknown.

Sequencing was done on a sample of PBMCs. The source is a woman aged 40 to 50 in good health and CMV-seronegative. The chain combines TRBV9 with TRBJ1-5; D call uncertain. The CDR3 loop is CASSVGANWADYSNQPQHF. The CDR3 nucleotides read TGTGCCAGCAGCGTAGGCGCTAATTGGGCAGATTATAGCAATCAGCCCCAGCATTTT.